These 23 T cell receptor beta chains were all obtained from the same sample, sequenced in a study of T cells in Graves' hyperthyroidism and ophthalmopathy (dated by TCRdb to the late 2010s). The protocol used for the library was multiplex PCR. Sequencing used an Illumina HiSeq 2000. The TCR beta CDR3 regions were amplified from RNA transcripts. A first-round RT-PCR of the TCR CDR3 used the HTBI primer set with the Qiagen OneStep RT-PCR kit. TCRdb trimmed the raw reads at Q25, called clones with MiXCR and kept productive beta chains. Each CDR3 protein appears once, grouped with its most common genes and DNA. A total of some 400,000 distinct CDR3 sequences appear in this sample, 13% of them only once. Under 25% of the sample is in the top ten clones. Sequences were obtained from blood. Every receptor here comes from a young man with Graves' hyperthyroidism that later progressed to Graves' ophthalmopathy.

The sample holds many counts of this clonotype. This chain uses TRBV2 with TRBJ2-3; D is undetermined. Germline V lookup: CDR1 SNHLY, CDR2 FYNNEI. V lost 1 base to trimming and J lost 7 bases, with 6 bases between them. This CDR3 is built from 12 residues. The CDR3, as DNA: TGTGCCAGCAGTGAAGGGGTGAATACGCAGTATTTT. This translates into CASSEGVNTQYF.

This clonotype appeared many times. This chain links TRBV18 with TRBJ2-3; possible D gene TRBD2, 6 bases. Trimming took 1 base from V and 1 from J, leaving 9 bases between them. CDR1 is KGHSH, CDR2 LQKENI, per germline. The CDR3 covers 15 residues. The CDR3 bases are TGTGCCAGCTCACCACAACCGGGGGGCACAGATACGCAGTATTTT. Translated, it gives CASSPQPGGTDTQYF.

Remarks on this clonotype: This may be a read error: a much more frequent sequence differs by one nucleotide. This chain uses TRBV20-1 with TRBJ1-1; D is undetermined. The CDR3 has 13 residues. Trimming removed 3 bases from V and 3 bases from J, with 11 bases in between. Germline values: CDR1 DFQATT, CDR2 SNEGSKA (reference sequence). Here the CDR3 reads CSARAHRDTEAFF. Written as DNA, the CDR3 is TGCAGTGCTAGGGCGCATCGAGACACTGAAGCTTTCTTT.

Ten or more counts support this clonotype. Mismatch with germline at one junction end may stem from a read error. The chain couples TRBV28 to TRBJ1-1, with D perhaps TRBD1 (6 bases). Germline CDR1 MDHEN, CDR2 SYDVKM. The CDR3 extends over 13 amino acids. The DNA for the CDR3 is TGCGCCAGCAGCTTCAGGGGGAACACTGAAGCTTTCTTT. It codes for CASSFRGNTEAFF.

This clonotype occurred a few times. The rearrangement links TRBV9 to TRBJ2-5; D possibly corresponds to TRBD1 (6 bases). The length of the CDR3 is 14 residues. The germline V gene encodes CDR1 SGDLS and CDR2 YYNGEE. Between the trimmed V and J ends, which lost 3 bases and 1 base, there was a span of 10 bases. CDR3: CASSGQGIQETQYF. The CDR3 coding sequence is TGTGCCAGCAGCGGGCAGGGGATCCAAGAGACCCAGTACTTC.

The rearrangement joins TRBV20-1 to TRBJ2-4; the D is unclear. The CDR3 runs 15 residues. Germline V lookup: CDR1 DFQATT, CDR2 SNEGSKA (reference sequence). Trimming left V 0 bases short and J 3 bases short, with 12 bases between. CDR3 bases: TGCAGTGCTAGAGATCGTAACTACGACAAAAACATTCAGTACTTC. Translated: CSARDRNYDKNIQYF.

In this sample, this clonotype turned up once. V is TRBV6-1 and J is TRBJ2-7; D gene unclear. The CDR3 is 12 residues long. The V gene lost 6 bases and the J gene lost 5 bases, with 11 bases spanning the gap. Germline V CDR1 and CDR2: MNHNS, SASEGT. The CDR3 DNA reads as TGTGCCAGCAGCTTGACAAGCCACGAGCAGTACTTC. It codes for CASSLTSHEQYF.

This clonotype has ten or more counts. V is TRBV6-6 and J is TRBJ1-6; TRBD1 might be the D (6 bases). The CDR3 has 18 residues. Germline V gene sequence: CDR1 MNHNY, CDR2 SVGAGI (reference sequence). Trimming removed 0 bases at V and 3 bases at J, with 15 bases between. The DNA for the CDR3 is TGTGCCAGCAGTTACTCAGCCAGGGGCCGAGGCTATAATTCACCCCTCCACTTT. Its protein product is CASSYSARGRGYNSPLHF.

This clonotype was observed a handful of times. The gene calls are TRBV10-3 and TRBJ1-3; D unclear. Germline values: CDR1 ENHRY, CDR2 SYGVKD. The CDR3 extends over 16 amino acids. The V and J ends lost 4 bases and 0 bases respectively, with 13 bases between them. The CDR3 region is CAISARGSLSGNTIYF. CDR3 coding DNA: TGTGCCATCAGTGCCCGCGGGAGTCTCTCTGGAAACACCATATATTTT.

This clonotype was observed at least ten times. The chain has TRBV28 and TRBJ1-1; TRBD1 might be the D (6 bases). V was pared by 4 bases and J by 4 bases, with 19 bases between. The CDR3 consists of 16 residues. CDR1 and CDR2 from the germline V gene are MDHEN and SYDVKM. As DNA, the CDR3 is TGTGCCAGCAGTTGGGACATAGCTGGCAGCGGCACTGAAGCTTTCTTT. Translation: CASSWDIAGSGTEAFF.

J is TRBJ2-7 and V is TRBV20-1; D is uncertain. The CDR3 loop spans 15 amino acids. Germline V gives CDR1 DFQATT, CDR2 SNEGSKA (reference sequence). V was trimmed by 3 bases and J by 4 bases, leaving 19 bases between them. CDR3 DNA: TGCAGTGCTAGCCCCGAGAGGAGCAGTGTATACGAGCAGTACTTC. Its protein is CSASPERSSVYEQYF.

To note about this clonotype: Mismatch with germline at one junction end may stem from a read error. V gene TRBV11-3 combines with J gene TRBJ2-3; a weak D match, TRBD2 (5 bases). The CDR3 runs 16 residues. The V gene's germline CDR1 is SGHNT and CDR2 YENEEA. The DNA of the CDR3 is TGTGCCGGCAGCTTAGATCTAAAGCGGAGCACAGATACGCAGTATTTT. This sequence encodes CAGSLDLKRSTDTQYF.

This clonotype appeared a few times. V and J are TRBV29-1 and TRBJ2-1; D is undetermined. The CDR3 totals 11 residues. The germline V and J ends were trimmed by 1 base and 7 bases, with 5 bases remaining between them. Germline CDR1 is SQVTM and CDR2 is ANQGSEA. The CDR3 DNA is TGCAGCGTTGAAGTAGGTAATGAGCAGTTCTTC. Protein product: CSVEVGNEQFF.

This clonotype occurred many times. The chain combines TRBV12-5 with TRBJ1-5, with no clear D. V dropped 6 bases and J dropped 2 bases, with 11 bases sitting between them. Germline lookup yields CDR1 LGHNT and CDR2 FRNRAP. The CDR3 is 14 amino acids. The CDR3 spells CASGDGFGNQPQHF. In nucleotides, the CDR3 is TGTGCTAGTGGGGACGGTTTCGGCAATCAGCCCCAGCATTTT.

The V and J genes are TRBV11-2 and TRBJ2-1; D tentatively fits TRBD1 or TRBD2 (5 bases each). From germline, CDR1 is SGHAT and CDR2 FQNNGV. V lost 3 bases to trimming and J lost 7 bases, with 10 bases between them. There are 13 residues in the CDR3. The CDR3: CASSFGAENEQFF. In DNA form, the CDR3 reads TGTGCCAGCAGCTTCGGGGCCGAGAATGAGCAGTTCTTC.

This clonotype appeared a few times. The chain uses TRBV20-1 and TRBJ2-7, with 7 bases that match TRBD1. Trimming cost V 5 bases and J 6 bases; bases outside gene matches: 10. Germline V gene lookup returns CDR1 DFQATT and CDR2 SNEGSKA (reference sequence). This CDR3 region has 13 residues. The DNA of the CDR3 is TGCAGTGCTGTGACAGGGTCGGTCGGCGAGCAGTACTTC. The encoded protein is CSAVTGSVGEQYF.

CDR3 nucleotide sequence: TGTGCCTGGAGTTATTTCGAGCGGGGCTACACCTTC. Amino acid sequence: CAWSYFERGYTF. J is TRBJ1-2 and V is TRBV30; D not resolved. The CDR3 sequence is 12 residues long. Looked up from germline, CDR1 is GTSNPN and CDR2 is SVGIG (reference sequence). Trimming pared 2 bases from V and 8 bases from J, leaving 12 bases between. Variable domain in full (rest from reference TRBV30 and TRBJ1-2): SQTIHQWPATLVQPVGSPLSLECTVEGTSNPNLYWYRQAAGRGLQLLFYSVGIGQISSEVPQNLSASRPQDRQFILSSKKLLLSDSGFYLCAWSYFERGYTFGSGTRLTVV.

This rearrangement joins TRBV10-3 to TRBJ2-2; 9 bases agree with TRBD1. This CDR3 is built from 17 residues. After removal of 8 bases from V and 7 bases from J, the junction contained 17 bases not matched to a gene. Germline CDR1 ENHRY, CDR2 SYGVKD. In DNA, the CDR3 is TGTGCCATCGGGACCCGGCGACAGGGGGTAGTCGGCGGGGAGCTGTTTTTT. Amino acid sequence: CAIGTRRQGVVGGELFF.

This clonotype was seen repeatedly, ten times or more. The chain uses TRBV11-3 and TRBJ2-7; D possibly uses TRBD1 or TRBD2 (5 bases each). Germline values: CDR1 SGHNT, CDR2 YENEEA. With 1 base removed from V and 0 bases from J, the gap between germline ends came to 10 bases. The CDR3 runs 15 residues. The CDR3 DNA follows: TGTGCCAGCAGCTTAGGGGGACCCCGCTCCTACGAGCAGTACTTC. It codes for CASSLGGPRSYEQYF.

For the CDR3, the DNA is TGTGCCAGCAGGGTCGGGGTCTTAGAGACCCAGTACTTC. Translating it yields CASRVGVLETQYF. This chain connects TRBV7-9 to TRBJ2-5; D perhaps matches TRBD2 (5 bases). The CDR3 runs to 13 residues. Germline CDR1 and CDR2: SEHNR and FQNEAQ (reference sequence). V was trimmed by 6 bases and J by 4 bases, leaving 12 bases between them.

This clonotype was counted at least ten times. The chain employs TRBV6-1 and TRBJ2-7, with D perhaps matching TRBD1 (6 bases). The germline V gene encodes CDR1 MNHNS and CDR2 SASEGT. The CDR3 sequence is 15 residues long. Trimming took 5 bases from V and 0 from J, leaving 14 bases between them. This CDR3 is CASSIWTASSYEQYF. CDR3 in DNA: TGTGCCAGCAGTATATGGACAGCGAGCTCCTACGAGCAGTACTTC.

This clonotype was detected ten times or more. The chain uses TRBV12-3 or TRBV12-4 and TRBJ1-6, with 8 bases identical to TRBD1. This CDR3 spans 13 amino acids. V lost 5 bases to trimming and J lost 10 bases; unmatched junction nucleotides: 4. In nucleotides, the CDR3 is TGTGCCAGCAGTCTAACAGGGGGATCACCCCTCCACTTT. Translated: CASSLTGGSPLHF.

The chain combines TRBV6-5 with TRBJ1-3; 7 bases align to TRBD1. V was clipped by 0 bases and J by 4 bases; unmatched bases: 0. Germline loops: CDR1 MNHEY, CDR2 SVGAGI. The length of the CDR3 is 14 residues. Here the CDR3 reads CASSYSTGGNTIYF. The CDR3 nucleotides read TGTGCCAGCAGTTACTCGACAGGGGGAAACACCATATATTTT.